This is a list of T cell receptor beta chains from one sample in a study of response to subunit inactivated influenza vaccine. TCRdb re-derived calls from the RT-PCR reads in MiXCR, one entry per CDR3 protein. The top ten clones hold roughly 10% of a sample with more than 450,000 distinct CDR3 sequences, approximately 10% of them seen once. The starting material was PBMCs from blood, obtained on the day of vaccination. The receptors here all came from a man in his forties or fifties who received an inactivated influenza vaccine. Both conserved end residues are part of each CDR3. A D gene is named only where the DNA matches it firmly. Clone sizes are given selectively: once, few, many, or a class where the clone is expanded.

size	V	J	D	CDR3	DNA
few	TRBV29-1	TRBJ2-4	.	CSVTDGTLLAKNIQYF	TGCAGCGTTACAGACGGAACACTATTAGCCAAAAACATTCAGTACTTC
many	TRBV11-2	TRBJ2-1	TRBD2	CASSLDPSGSFFF	TGTGCCAGCAGCTTAGATCCTAGCGGGAGTTTTTTCTTC
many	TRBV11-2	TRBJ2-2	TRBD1	CASSFWTGSTGELFF	TGTGCCAGCAGCTTTTGGACAGGGTCCACCGGGGAGCTGTTTTTT
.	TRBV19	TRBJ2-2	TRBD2	CASSIDMDPTSGPSTGELFF	TGTGCCAGTAGTATAGATATGGATCCTACTAGCGGCCCTAGCACCGGGGAGCTGTTTTTT
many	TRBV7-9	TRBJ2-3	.	CASSPRQGGRADTQYF	TGTGCCAGCAGCCCACGACAGGGAGGAAGGGCAGATACGCAGTATTTT
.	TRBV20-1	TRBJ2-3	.	CSAHSGDTQYF	TGCAGTGCTCATTCAGGAGATACGCAGTATTTT
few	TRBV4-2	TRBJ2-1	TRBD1	CASSQGTGELNYNEQFF	TGTGCCAGCAGCCAGGGGACAGGGGAGTTGAACTACAATGAGCAGTTCTTC
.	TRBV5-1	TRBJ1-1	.	CASSLGQTGGNTEAFF	TGCGCCAGCAGCTTGGGACAGACCGGGGGGAACACTGAAGCTTTCTTT
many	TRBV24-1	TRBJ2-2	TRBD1	CATSDPVGQGRTGELFF	TGTGCCACCAGTGACCCGGTTGGACAGGGGAGGACCGGGGAGCTGTTTTTT
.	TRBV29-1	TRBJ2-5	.	CSADQGSETQYF	TGCAGCGCTGATCAGGGTTCAGAGACCCAGTACTTC
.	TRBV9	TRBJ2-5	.	CASSVVEGGTQYF	TGTGCCAGCAGCGTAGTGGAGGGAGGGACCCAGTACTTC
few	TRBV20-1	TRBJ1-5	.	CSARRGWGPQHF	TGCAGTGCTAGACGAGGGTGGGGGCCCCAGCATTTT
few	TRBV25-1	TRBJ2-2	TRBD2	CASNPGGPGGELFF	TGTGCCAGCAATCCGGGGGGGCCGGGCGGGGAGCTGTTTTTT
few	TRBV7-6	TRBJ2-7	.	CASSPGLGTNEQYF	TGTGCCAGCAGCCCCGGCCTGGGAACGAACGAGCAGTACTTC
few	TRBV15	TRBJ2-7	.	CATSREGDYEQYF	TGTGCCACCAGCAGGGAAGGTGACTACGAGCAGTACTTC
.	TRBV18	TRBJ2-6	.	CASSPKDYSGANVLTF	TGTGCCAGCTCACCGAAGGATTACTCTGGGGCCAACGTCCTGACTTTC
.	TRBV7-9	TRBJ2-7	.	CASSLAGKSYEQYF	TGTGCCAGCAGCTTAGCCGGCAAATCCTACGAGCAGTACTTC
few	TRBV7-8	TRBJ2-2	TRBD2	CASSLALAGFRTGELFF	TGTGCCAGCAGCTTAGCCTTAGCGGGATTCCGCACCGGGGAGCTGTTTTTT
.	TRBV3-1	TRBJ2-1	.	CASSQAGQGYNEQFF	TGTGCCAGCAGCCAAGCGGGGCAGGGTTACAATGAGCAGTTCTTC
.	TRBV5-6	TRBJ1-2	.	CASSRGRGSYYGYTF	TGTGCCAGCAGTCGAGGAAGGGGGTCATACTATGGCTACACCTTC
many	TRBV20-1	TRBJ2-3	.	CSAREERQTTAQYF	TGCAGTGCTAGAGAGGAACGACAGACTACTGCGCAGTATTTT
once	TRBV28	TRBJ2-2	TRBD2	CATPRVAGGINGELFF	TGTGCCACCCCGCGAGTAGCGGGAGGTATTAACGGGGAGCTGTTTTTT
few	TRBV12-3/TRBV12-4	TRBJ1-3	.	CASSPTKDGTRSGNTIYF	TGTGCCAGCAGCCCTACCAAGGACGGGACTCGCTCTGGAAACACCATATATTTT
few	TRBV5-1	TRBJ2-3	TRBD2	CASSTGTSGGIDTQYF	TGCGCCAGCAGCACCGGGACTAGCGGGGGGATAGATACGCAGTATTTT
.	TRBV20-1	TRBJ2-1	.	CSARVRGSPREQFF	TGCAGTGCTAGAGTGCGGGGATCCCCGAGGGAGCAGTTCTTC
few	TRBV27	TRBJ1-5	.	CASSPIGNQPQHF	TGTGCCAGCAGCCCGATTGGCAATCAGCCCCAGCATTTT
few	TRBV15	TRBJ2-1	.	CATSRLRETSNEQFF	TGTGCCACCAGCAGACTACGGGAGACTAGCAATGAGCAGTTCTTC
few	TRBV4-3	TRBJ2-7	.	CASSQDGTHVSYEQYF	TGCGCCAGCAGCCAAGACGGGACTCATGTCTCCTACGAGCAGTACTTC
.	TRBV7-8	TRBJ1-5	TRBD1	CASSLVQGGNSNQPQHF	TGTGCCAGCAGCTTAGTACAGGGGGGGAATAGCAATCAGCCCCAGCATTTT
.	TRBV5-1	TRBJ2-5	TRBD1	CASSGGQGRKTQYF	TGCGCCAGCAGCGGTGGACAGGGCCGAAAGACCCAGTACTTC
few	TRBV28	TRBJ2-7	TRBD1	CASSFSGQVYEQYF	TGTGCCAGCAGTTTCTCAGGACAGGTCTACGAGCAGTACTTC
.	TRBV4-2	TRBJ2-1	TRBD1	CASSQAGTGVYEQFF	TGTGCCAGCAGCCAAGCCGGGACAGGGGTTTATGAGCAGTTCTTC
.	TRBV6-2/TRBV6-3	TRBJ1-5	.	CASSYSGTNSNQPQHF	TGTGCCAGCAGTTACTCCGGGACAAATAGCAATCAGCCCCAGCATTTT
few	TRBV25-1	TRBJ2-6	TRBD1	CASSPGGAGANVLTF	TGTGCCAGCAGCCCAGGGGGCGCTGGGGCCAACGTCCTGACTTTC
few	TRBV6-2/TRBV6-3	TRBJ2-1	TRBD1	CASRDFLQGEKEFF	TGTGCCAGCAGAGACTTCCTTCAGGGGGAGAAAGAGTTCTTC
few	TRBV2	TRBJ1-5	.	CASSVQSNQPQHF	TGTGCCAGCAGTGTTCAGAGCAATCAGCCCCAGCATTTT